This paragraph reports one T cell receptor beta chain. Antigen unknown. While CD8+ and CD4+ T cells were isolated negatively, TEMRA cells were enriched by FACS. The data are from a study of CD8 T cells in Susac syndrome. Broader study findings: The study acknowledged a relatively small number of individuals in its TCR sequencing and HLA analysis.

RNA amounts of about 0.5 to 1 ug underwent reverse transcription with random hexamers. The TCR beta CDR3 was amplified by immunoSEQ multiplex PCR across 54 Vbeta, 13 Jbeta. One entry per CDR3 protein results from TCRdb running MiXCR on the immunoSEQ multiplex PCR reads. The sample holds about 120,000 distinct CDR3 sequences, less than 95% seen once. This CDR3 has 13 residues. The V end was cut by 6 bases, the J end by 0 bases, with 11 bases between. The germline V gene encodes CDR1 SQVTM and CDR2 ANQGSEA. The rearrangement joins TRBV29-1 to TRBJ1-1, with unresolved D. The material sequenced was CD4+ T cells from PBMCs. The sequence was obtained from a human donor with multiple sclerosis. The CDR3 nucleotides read TGCAGCGTCGAGACCAGTCTGAACACTGAAGCTTTCTTT. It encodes CSVETSLNTEAFF.